This T cell receptor beta chain was profiled in a study of immune evolution from preneoplasia to lung adenocarcinoma. The study's findings and limits: Later-stage lesions seemingly showed higher T cell density and diversity than normal lung.

Concerning this clone itself: Its antigen is currently unknown.

Sequencing was performed with immunoSEQ multiplex PCR; in TCRdb, only in-frame clones are kept and a portion is missing. The sample holds a few thousand clones, roughly 77% seen once. Sequences were obtained from FFPE minimally invasive lung adenocarcinoma tissue. This clonotype originated in a person aged 60-79 years with lung adenocarcinoma.

In DNA, the CDR3 is TGTGCCTGGAGCGCACAGGGACTGTCCACCATATATTTT. This encodes CAWSAQGLSTIYF. The rearrangement uses TRBV30 and TRBJ1-3; D might be TRBD1 (6 bases). The CDR3 runs to 13 residues. Germline V gives CDR1 GTSNPN, CDR2 SVGIG (reference sequence). The ends were cut back, 3 bases at V and 9 bases at J, with 15 bases in the middle.